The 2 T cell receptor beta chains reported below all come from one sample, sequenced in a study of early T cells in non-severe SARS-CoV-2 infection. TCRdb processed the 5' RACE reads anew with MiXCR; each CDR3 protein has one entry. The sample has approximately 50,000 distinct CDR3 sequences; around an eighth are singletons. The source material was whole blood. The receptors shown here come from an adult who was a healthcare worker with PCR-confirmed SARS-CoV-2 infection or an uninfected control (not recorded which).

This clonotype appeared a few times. This chain's CDR3 is CASSLRQTSGANVLTF. Written as DNA, the CDR3 is TGTGCCAGCAGCTTGAGACAGACTTCTGGGGCCAACGTCCTGACTTTC. The chain combines TRBV5-8 with TRBJ2-6; perhaps TRBD1 as D (5 bases). The CDR3 consists of 16 residues. Trimming stripped 1 base from V and 1 base from J, with 9 bases between. The germline gives CDR1 SGHTS, CDR2 YDEGEE.

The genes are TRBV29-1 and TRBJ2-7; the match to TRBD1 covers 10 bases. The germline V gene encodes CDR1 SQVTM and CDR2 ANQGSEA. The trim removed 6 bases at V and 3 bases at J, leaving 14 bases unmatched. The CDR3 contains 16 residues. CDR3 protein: CSVMGLMDRGFYEQYF. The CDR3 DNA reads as TGCAGCGTGATGGGGCTAATGGACAGGGGGTTCTACGAGCAGTACTTC.